Listed below are T cell receptor beta chains from one sample, sequenced in a study of T cell changes during pregnancy in multiple sclerosis. Clones were sequenced by immunoSEQ multiplex PCR, and TCRdb holds only the in-frame ones, with some missing. The sample records around 120,000 clones, about 89% being singletons. The sample here was peripheral blood, taken after pregnancy. The receptor set was obtained from a female donor with multiple sclerosis, enrolled in a pregnancy study. CDR3s include the opening cysteine and the closing phenylalanine or tryptophan. The D gene is left open where the match is weak. Expanded clones get a size class; other rows say once, few or many, or leave the size out.

clone size	V gene	J gene	D gene	CDR3 protein	CDR3 DNA
.	TRBV19	TRBJ1-1	TRBD1	CATDPVQGGTEAFF	TGTGCCACCGACCCCGTCCAGGGGGGTACTGAAGCTTTCTTT
.	TRBV2	TRBJ2-5	.	CASSVRRARQETQYF	TGTGCCAGCAGTGTCCGCAGGGCCCGGCAGGAGACCCAGTACTTC
.	TRBV13	TRBJ2-5	TRBD2	CASSPWGLAGVKETQYF	TGTGCCAGCAGCCCCTGGGGGCTAGCGGGGGTCAAAGAGACCCAGTACTTC
.	TRBV29-1	TRBJ1-4	.	CSVEDLVTTNEKLFF	TGCAGCGTTGAAGATCTAGTAACAACTAATGAAAAACTGTTTTTT
.	TRBV6-1	TRBJ2-1	.	CASSPSRGNEQFF	TGTGCCAGCAGTCCCAGTAGGGGCAATGAGCAGTTCTTC
.	TRBV5-8	TRBJ2-7	TRBD1	CASRGSGGKYYEQYF	TGTGCCAGCAGGGGGTCAGGGGGAAAATACTACGAGCAGTACTTC
.	TRBV11-2	TRBJ2-1	TRBD2	CASSLESGGFLSNEQFF	TGTGCCAGCAGCTTAGAGAGCGGGGGGTTTTTGAGCAATGAGCAGTTCTTC
once	TRBV11-3	TRBJ1-3	.	CASSLAPGHGNTIYF	TGTGCCAGCAGCTTAGCCCCCGGACATGGAAACACCATATATTTT
.	TRBV7-2	TRBJ2-7	.	CASSPRGTFSYEQYF	TGTGCCAGCAGCCCCAGGGGGACTTTCTCCTACGAGCAGTACTTC
.	TRBV4-1	TRBJ1-5	.	CASSQTGHEDQPQHF	TGCGCCAGCAGCCAAACCGGACATGAGGATCAGCCCCAGCATTTT
once	TRBV19	TRBJ2-7	TRBD1	CASSLTGDYEQYF	TGTGCCAGTAGTCTTACAGGGGACTACGAGCAGTACTTC
.	TRBV5-5	TRBJ2-7	TRBD1	CASSFRTGTGYEQYF	TGTGCCAGCAGCTTCCGGACAGGGACGGGATACGAGCAGTACTTC
few	TRBV5-6	TRBJ2-7	.	CASRKQNSYEQYF	TGTGCCAGCAGAAAACAGAATTCCTACGAGCAGTACTTC
.	TRBV9	TRBJ2-7	.	CASSAGARSYEQYF	TGTGCCAGCAGTGCGGGGGCCCGCTCCTACGAGCAGTACTTC
.	TRBV5-1	TRBJ1-2	TRBD1	CASSRGPMGYTF	TGCGCCAGCAGTAGGGGGCCTATGGGCTACACCTTC
.	TRBV10-2	TRBJ2-7	TRBD2	CASTRGLGDEQYF	TGCGCCAGCACTCGGGGACTAGGTGACGAGCAGTACTTC
.	TRBV30	TRBJ2-5	TRBD2	CAWGVIIGEGMETQYF	TGTGCCTGGGGGGTGATCATAGGGGAGGGGATGGAGACCCAGTACTTC
.	TRBV6-5	TRBJ1-2	.	CASRHDSNYGYTF	TGTGCCAGCAGACACGACAGCAATTATGGCTACACCTTC
.	TRBV14	TRBJ2-7	.	CASSQARVSEQYF	TGTGCCAGCAGCCAAGCCAGGGTATCGGAGCAGTACTTC
few	TRBV9	TRBJ2-2	TRBD1	CASSTTGGDTGELFF	TGTGCCAGCAGCACGACAGGGGGCGACACCGGGGAGCTGTTTTTT
.	TRBV27	TRBJ1-5	TRBD1	CASSLGQGAQPQHF	TGTGCCAGCAGTTTAGGACAGGGCGCGCAGCCCCAGCATTTT
.	TRBV11-2	TRBJ1-3	.	CASSLVARAADMTIYF	TGTGCCAGCAGCTTAGTAGCCCGGGCAGCGGATATGACCATATATTTT
.	TRBV5-5	TRBJ1-2	.	CASSPDSASNYGYTF	TGTGCCAGCAGCCCGGACAGCGCATCCAACTATGGCTACACCTTC
once	TRBV6-1	TRBJ2-3	TRBD2	CASVGAGGRPSF	TGTGCCAGCGTTGGAGCGGGGGGGCGCCCGTCTTTT
.	TRBV5-6	TRBJ1-5	TRBD1	CASSLGQANNQPQHF	TGTGCCAGCAGCTTAGGACAGGCGAACAATCAGCCCCAGCATTTT
.	TRBV5-1	TRBJ2-7	TRBD1	CASSLELRDSREQYF	TGCGCCAGCAGCTTGGAGTTAAGGGACAGCCGCGAGCAGTACTTC
.	TRBV7-9	TRBJ1-1	TRBD1	CASSLQGAAEAFF	TGTGCCAGCAGCCTACAGGGGGCCGCTGAAGCTTTCTTT
.	TRBV18	TRBJ1-5	.	CASSPGPSNQPQHF	TGTGCCAGCTCACCAGGGCCCAGCAATCAGCCCCAGCATTTT
few	TRBV15	TRBJ1-1	.	CATSRGQGGEAFF	TGTGCCACCAGCAGAGGTCAGGGAGGTGAAGCTTTCTTT
once	TRBV7-9	TRBJ1-3	.	CASSSSWQESGNTIYF	TGTGCCAGCAGCTCTTCATGGCAAGAATCTGGAAACACCATATATTTT
.	TRBV7-2	TRBJ2-1	TRBD2	CASSSTSGGLNEQFF	TGTGCCAGCAGCTCTACTAGCGGGGGGTTGAATGAGCAGTTCTTC
.	TRBV6-5	TRBJ2-3	.	CASSYVVGFTDTQYF	TGTGCCAGCAGTTATGTGGTCGGGTTCACAGATACGCAGTATTTT
.	TRBV9	TRBJ1-3	.	CASSVSDLKSGNTIYF	TGTGCCAGCAGCGTGTCTGACTTGAAGTCTGGAAACACCATATATTTT
.	TRBV27	TRBJ1-5	TRBD1	CASSFDPTGGIQPQHF	TGTGCCAGCAGTTTCGACCCGACAGGGGGAATTCAGCCCCAGCATTTT
.	TRBV6-6	TRBJ2-7	.	CASSYDNYEQYF	TGTGCCAGCAGTTACGACAACTACGAGCAGTACTTC
.	TRBV2	TRBJ1-2	TRBD1	CASTPGQGAYGYTF	TGTGCCAGCACCCCGGGACAGGGGGCTTATGGCTACACCTTC
.	TRBV18	TRBJ2-7	TRBD2	CASGAGGTYEQYF	TGTGCCAGCGGGGCGGGGGGGACCTACGAGCAGTACTTC
.	TRBV7-3	TRBJ2-7	TRBD1	CASSSSRTGAYEQYF	TGTGCCAGCAGCTCCTCCCGGACAGGGGCCTACGAGCAGTACTTC
.	TRBV6-6	TRBJ2-3	.	CASSYLDLKDTQYF	TGTGCCAGCAGTTACTTGGACTTGAAGGATACGCAGTATTTT
.	TRBV5-4	TRBJ1-2	TRBD1	CASSLRSGGRYGYTF	TGTGCCAGCAGCTTGAGGTCAGGGGGAAGGTATGGCTACACCTTC
.	TRBV5-1	TRBJ2-1	TRBD2	CASSRRTSENEQFF	TGCGCCAGCAGCCGCCGGACTAGCGAGAATGAGCAGTTCTTC
.	TRBV27	TRBJ1-2	.	CAGCLPRTPSNYGYTF	TGTGCCGGATGCCTCCCCCGGACACCTTCTAACTATGGCTACACCTTC
once	TRBV13	TRBJ2-1	TRBD2	CASSLDGGGAAGEQFF	TGTGCCAGCAGCTTAGATGGCGGGGGGGCCGCCGGCGAGCAGTTCTTC
once	TRBV5-1	TRBJ1-2	TRBD1	CASSSRGTGVIDTF	TGCGCCAGCAGCTCCAGGGGGACAGGGGTCATTGACACCTTC